The clone carrying this TCR beta chain was counted a few times. Its antigen is currently unknown. All of the isolated RNA was reverse transcribed, so expressed TCRB transcripts were sequenced. Measured with immunoSEQ multiplex PCR; TCRdb has only the in-frame clones, and not every one. The data show some 190,000 clones, with 7% to 9% seen just once and under 0.55% held by the top ten. The data were obtained in a study of beta chain features in type 1 diabetes. In the study overall: Across every sample, 100 million to 130 million sorted cells were examined in total.

On average, the one heparinised blood draw given by each donor was around 120 mL. General study results and limits: Researchers report that Type 1 diabetes patients had moderately but significantly shorter TCRB CDR3s across all four CD4+ subsets. Sequencing of cDNA might inflate the share of cells that strongly express TCR. Comparison showed that naive, central memory and Treg TCRB repertoires appeared more similar among patients than among healthy donors.

Germline CDR1 is SEHNR and CDR2 is FQNEAQ (reference sequence). The CDR3 spans 14 residues. V trimming: 5 bases; J trimming: 1 base; junction bases outside the gene matches: 1. V and J are TRBV7-9 and TRBJ2-3, with 9 bases aligning to TRBD2. This TCR was recovered from a man younger than 30 with type 1 diabetes. Sequencing input: central memory CD4+ T cells from blood. CDR3 nucleotide sequence: TGTGCCAGCAGCGAGCGGGGGGGCACAGATACGCAGTATTTT. As protein: CASSERGGTDTQYF.